This T cell receptor (beta chain) was sequenced in a study of cytomegalovirus exposure and HLA in healthy donors. The study, taken as a whole, reports: Rare TCR sequences predominated, though certain public TCRs were found in many donors.

The PCR had 60 Vbeta and 13 Jbeta primers. Assay: immunoSEQ multiplex PCR; the TCRdb copy retains only in-frame clones and omits some. The sample holds some 130,000 clones, roughly three quarters seen once. A word on this clone: Antigen specificity is unknown.

Sample: PBMCs. This receptor was obtained from a man under 40 in good health and CMV-seronegative.

The CDR3 protein is CASSSVAYEQYF. The CDR3 nucleotides are TGTGCCAGCAGTAGCGTTGCCTACGAGCAGTACTTC. The genes are TRBV7-2 and TRBJ2-7; D might be TRBD2 (5 bases). Germline V gene lookup returns CDR1 SGHTA and CDR2 FQGNSA. CDR3 length: 12 residues. Trimming shortened V by 6 bases and J by 2 bases, and 8 bases separated the two germline ends.